This T cell receptor beta chain was sequenced in a study of identical twins. Findings and limits, study-wide: Models underestimated TCR alpha sharing (out-of-frame) in monozygotic twins. Twin pairs' shared out-of-frame alpha sequences were enriched in low generation probability. Twins' surplus sharing was weaker for beta out-of-frame sequences. Analyses of zero insertions could be partly confounded by invariant MAIT and iNKT cells.

One entry per CDR3 protein results from TCRdb running MiXCR on the 5' RACE reads. The data show 1.5 million to 2 million distinct CDR3 sequences, around 29% seen once. This clonotype was counted between two and nine times. Its antigen is still unknown. This CDR3 spans 12 amino acids. Per the germline V gene, CDR1 is MNHEY and CDR2 is SVGAGI. Trimming cost V 2 bases and J 7 bases, with 8 bases left between them. The chain is built from TRBV6-5 and TRBJ1-1; D gene uncertain. The sample taken for sequencing was cord blood. The receptor's source is a newborn girl in good health. CDR3 coding DNA: TGTGCCAGCAGTTACGCAGGTGGTGAAGCTTTCTTT. This encodes CASSYAGGEAFF.